This entry features one T cell receptor beta chain sequence. The entry originates in a study of CD8+ T cells in alopecia areata. At the level of the study: Twice a day, 5 to 10 mg of oral tofacitinib was administered to treated patients.

After isolation, RNA underwent reverse transcription to generate cDNA as the sequencing template. Profiling relied on immunoSEQ multiplex PCR, and the TCRdb table lists in-frame clones only, not all of them. The table includes roughly 120,000 clones, roughly three fifths detected once. V gave up 3 bases and J gave up 1 base, with 16 bases separating them. The CDR3 runs to 16 residues. The V gene's germline CDR1 is SEHNR and CDR2 FQNEAQ (reference sequence). Regarding treatment: oral pan-JAK inhibitor, 5-10 mg twice daily. PBMCs served as the source from which CD4+ and CD8+ T cells were sorted. This TCR was recovered from a human donor with alopecia areata. The specimen was CD4+ T cells sorted from blood, collected at week 24, from a patient treated with tofacitinib. The J gene is TRBJ2-7, the V gene TRBV7-9, with D unclear. The CDR3 protein is CASSFHVQRTSYEQYF. The CDR3 coding sequence is TGTGCCAGCAGCTTCCACGTACAGCGTACTTCCTACGAGCAGTACTTC.